Below, 18 T cell receptor beta chains from the same sample are listed, as sequenced in a study of tumor and adjacent non-tumor tissue in lung cancer. Three rounds of nested PCR, following a modified ARM-PCR protocol, produced the TCRbeta library. TCRdb re-analysed the multiplex PCR reads in MiXCR, keeping a single row per CDR3 protein. This sample carries some 95,000 distinct CDR3 sequences, around three quarters of them seen once, and the ten largest clones take about 29%. The template was RNA from unsorted bulk tissue. This non-tumor lung sample came from over 3 cm beyond the tumor edge. What was sequenced was distant non-tumor lung tissue. The receptors here all came from a man aged 60-69 years with small cell lung cancer.

Concerning this clonotype itself: At one end the junction does not follow the germline gene, possibly because of a read error. The chain carries TRBV6-5 and TRBJ1-2; no clear D. This CDR3 contains 15 residues. Germline CDR1 and CDR2: MNHEY and SVGAGI. CDR3 DNA: TGTGCCAGTAGTTACAATAGCGGCAAGGCCTATGGCTACACCTTC. Translating it yields CASSYNSGKAYGYTF.

Concerning this clonotype: The junction departs from the called germline gene at one end, perhaps through a read error. DNA for the CDR3: TGTGCCAGCACCCGTGCAGGGGGATCTTACGATCAGTACTTC. This codes for CASTRAGGSYDQYF. The V and J genes are TRBV13 and TRBJ2-7, with 7 nucleotides matching TRBD1. The CDR3 covers 14 residues. Germline-derived CDR1 and CDR2 are PRHDT and FYEKMQ (reference sequence). The full variable domain, with the rest looked up from reference TRBV13 and TRBJ2-7, is AAGVIQSPRHLIKEKRETATLKCYPIPRHDTVYWYQQGPGQDPQFLISFYEKMQSDKGSIPDRFSAQQFSDYHSELNMSSLELGDSALYFCASTRAGGSYDQYFGPGTRLTVT.

To note about this clonotype: At one boundary the junction diverges from the germline segment, which might be a read error. The V and J genes are TRBV11-3 and TRBJ2-5, with D maybe TRBD2 (5 bases). Per germline, CDR1 SGHNT and CDR2 YENEEA. The CDR3 contains 14 residues. CDR3 protein: CTSSPGLVEETQYF. The CDR3 nucleotides read TGTACCAGCAGCCCGGGATTAGTGGAAGAGACCCAGTACTTC.

About this clonotype itself: The junction does not match germline at one end; this may be a read error. The chain is built from TRBV29-1 and TRBJ2-1, with D unresolved. This CDR3 spans 15 amino acids. Germline V gene data show CDR1 as SQVTM and CDR2 as ANQGSEA. The CDR3 nucleotides read TGCAGCGTTGTGTCCCAACTCTCCTCGCACAATGAGCAGTCCTTC. Amino acids: CSVVSQLSSHNEQSF.

This chain connects TRBV21-1 to TRBJ2-7; the D call of TRBD2 is as the table states it, not checked on the DNA. TRBV21-1 is assigned pseudogene status. The CDR3 runs 17 residues. CDR3 sequence reads: CASSLPGLAGGQYEQYV. The CDR3 DNA is TGTGCCAGCAGCCTACCCGGACTAGCGGGAGGGCAATACGAGCAGTACGTC.

On this clonotype: One junction end does not reproduce the germline sequence, and a read error may be involved. The chain uses TRBV11-3 and TRBJ2-1; 15 bases are a match to TRBD2. Germline V lookup: CDR1 SGHNT, CDR2 YENEEA. The CDR3 loop spans 18 amino acids. The CDR3 region has the DNA TGTACCAGCAGCTTAGATGGGGTGGGACTAGCGGGAGGAGGTAAGCAGTTCTTC. Protein sequence: CTSSLDGVGLAGGGKQFF.

Regarding this clonotype: A read error may produce the germline difference seen at one junction end. The chain employs TRBV11-2 and TRBJ2-3; D unclear. The CDR3 consists of 15 residues. Germline-derived CDR1 and CDR2 are SGHAT and FQNNGV. The CDR3 sequence is CVSSKVGIGTDTQYF. CDR3 nucleotide sequence: TGTGTCAGCAGCAAGGTGGGGATTGGCACAGATACGCAGTATTTT.

The gene calls are TRBV29-1 and TRBJ2-7; D is possibly TRBD1 or TRBD2 (5 bases each). Germline V gene sequence: CDR1 SQVTM, CDR2 ANQGSEA. The CDR3 is made up of 13 amino acids. V was shortened by 1 base and J by 10 bases, with 17 bases between the two germline ends. This CDR3 reads CSVEGGIIYGQYF. The CDR3 DNA sequence: TGCAGCGTTGAAGGGGGGATCATCTACGGACAGTACTTC.

A few counts support this clonotype. Given the absence of the conserved phenylalanine or tryptophan at the CDR3 end, a read error is likely. V gene TRBV11-2 combines with J gene TRBJ2-1, with a tentative D call TRBD2 (6 bases). Germline CDR1 is SGHAT and CDR2 is FQNNGV. The CDR3 is made up of 18 amino acids. V dropped 3 bases and J dropped 3 bases, with 21 bases sitting between them. This CDR3 is CASSLGVVGGYYYNEQFL. CDR3 nucleotides: TGTGCCAGCAGCTTGGGAGTAGTGGGAGGCTACTACTACAATGAGCAGTTCCTC.

This clonotype was recorded only once. A read error may produce the germline difference seen at one junction end. The rearrangement joins TRBV6-5 to TRBJ1-2; D may be TRBD1 (6 bases). This CDR3 has 13 residues. Looked up from germline, CDR1 is MNHEY and CDR2 is SVGAGI. This CDR3 is CANSSTGYYGYTF. The CDR3 DNA reads TGTGCCAACAGTTCCACAGGGTACTATGGCTACACCTTC.

This chain connects TRBV29-1 to TRBJ2-3; TRBD2 aligns across 15 bases. The CDR3 totals 14 residues. V lost 7 bases to trimming and J lost 10 bases; unmatched junction nucleotides: 9. The germline CDR1 and CDR2 sequences are SQVTM and ANQGSEA. The CDR3 reads CSAQPGLAGGAQYF. The CDR3 DNA is TGCAGCGCCCAACCGGGACTAGCGGGGGGTGCGCAGTATTTT.

Comments on this clonotype: Mismatch with germline at one junction end may stem from a read error. The CDR3 coding sequence is TGTACCAGTAGCTTAACCGCGGGAGTGGTCACCGGGGAGCCGTTTTTT. Translated, it gives CTSSLTAGVVTGEPFF. The chain links TRBV11-3 to TRBJ2-2, with 7 bases aligning to TRBD2. The germline CDR1 and CDR2 sequences are SGHNT and YENEEA. The CDR3 has 16 residues.

This chain joins TRBV6-5 and TRBJ2-7, with 10 bases matching TRBD1. V lost 2 bases, J lost 8 bases, and 6 bases stayed unmatched. Germline V CDR1 and CDR2: MNHEY, SVGAGI. This CDR3 contains 14 residues. The CDR3 sequence is CASSYGQGGYKQYF. In DNA form, the CDR3 reads TGTGCCAGCAGTTACGGACAGGGGGGGTACAAGCAGTACTTC.

This chain joins TRBV20-1 and TRBJ1-2, with D hard to call. V lost 8 bases and J 9 bases, leaving 19 bases between the germline ends. The germline gives CDR1 DFQATT, CDR2 SNEGSKA (reference sequence). This CDR3 is 12 amino acids long. The CDR3 here is CSTPQAGISYTF. In DNA form, the CDR3 reads TGCAGTACTCCCCAGGCGGGTATTAGCTACACCTTC.

This clonotype has only one observation. An end of the junction differs from the germline gene, which may be a read error. This chain links TRBV7-9 with TRBJ1-5; D is undetermined. Germline V gene sequence: CDR1 SEHNR, CDR2 FQNEAQ (reference sequence). The CDR3 has 11 residues. In DNA form, the CDR3 reads TGTGCCAACAGCTCCAGCAAGCTCCAGCATTTT. Amino acids: CANSSSKLQHF.

The chain couples TRBV14 to TRBJ2-7, with no clear D. The CDR3 extends over 15 amino acids. The V end lost 3 bases, the J end lost 0 bases, and 12 bases lay between the germline ends. CDR1 SGHDN and CDR2 FVKESK come from the germline V gene. CDR3 amino acids: CASSHTNGPSYEQYV. CDR3 sequence (DNA): TGTGCCAGCAGCCACACTAACGGACCCTCCTACGAGCAGTACGTC.

This clonotype was picked up one time. As the CDR3 is not closed by the conserved phenylalanine or tryptophan, this likely results from a read error. The V gene is TRBV20-1, the J gene TRBJ2-1; D may be TRBD1 (8 bases). From germline, CDR1 is DFQATT and CDR2 SNEGSKA (reference sequence). This CDR3 spans 16 amino acids. CDR3 amino acids: CNARGTTGGDYNEQFL. The CDR3 DNA reads as TGCAATGCTAGGGGTACCACAGGGGGGGACTACAATGAGCAGTTCCTC.

As for this clonotype: One end of the junction fails to match germline, which may point to a read error. This chain joins TRBV7-9 and TRBJ2-2; 8 bases match TRBD1. CDR1 is SEHNR, CDR2 FQNEAQ, per germline (reference sequence). The CDR3 is made up of 15 amino acids. The CDR3 spells CASSSRQGNAGELFF. CDR3 DNA sequence: TGTGCCAGCAGCTCGCGACAGGGGAACGCCGGGGAGCTGTTTTTT.